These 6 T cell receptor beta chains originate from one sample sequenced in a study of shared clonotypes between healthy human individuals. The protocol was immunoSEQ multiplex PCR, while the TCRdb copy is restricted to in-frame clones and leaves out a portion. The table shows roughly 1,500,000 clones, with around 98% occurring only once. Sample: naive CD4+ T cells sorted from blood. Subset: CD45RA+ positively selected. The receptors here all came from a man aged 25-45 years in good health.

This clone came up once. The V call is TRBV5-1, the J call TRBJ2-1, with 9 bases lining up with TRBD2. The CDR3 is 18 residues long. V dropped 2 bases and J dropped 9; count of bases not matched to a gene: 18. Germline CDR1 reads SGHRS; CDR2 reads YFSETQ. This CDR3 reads CASSLVWAGGPGASEQFF. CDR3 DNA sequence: TGCGCCAGCAGCTTAGTTTGGGCGGGAGGGCCTGGTGCCAGTGAGCAGTTCTTC.

The CDR3 here is CASSSSWTGASTDTQYF. For the CDR3, the DNA is TGTGCCAGCAGCTCATCTTGGACAGGGGCAAGCACAGATACGCAGTATTTT. J is TRBJ2-3 and V is TRBV7-8; 9 bases are shared with TRBD1. The CDR3 totals 17 residues. V shed 4 bases and J 0 bases; nucleotides not matched to a gene: 8. In germline, CDR1 is SGHVS, CDR2 FQNEAQ.

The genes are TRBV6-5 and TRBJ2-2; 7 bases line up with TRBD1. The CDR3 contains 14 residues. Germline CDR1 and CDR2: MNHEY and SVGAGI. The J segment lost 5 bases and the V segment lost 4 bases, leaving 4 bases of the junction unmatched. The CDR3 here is CASSFTGVTGELFF. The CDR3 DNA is TGTGCCAGCAGTTTCACAGGGGTGACCGGGGAGCTGTTTTTT.

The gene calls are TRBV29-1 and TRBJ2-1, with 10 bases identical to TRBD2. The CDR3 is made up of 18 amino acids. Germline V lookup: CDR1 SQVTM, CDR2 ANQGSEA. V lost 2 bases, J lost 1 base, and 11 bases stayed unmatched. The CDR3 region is CSVETTLAGGRSYNEQFF. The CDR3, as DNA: TGCAGCGTTGAAACCACTTTAGCGGGAGGAAGATCCTACAATGAGCAGTTCTTC.

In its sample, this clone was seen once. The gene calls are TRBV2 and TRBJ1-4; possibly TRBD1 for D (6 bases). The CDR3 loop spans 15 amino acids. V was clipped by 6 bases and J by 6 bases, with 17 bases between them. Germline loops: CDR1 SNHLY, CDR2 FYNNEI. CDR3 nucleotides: TGTGCCAGCAGGGGGGCGGGATTGGCCTATGAAAAACTGTTTTTT. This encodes CASRGAGLAYEKLFF.

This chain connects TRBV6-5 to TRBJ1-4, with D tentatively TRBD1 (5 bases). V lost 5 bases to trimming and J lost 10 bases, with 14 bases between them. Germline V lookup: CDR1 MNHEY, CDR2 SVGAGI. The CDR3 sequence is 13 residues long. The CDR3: CASSRGVGGKLFF. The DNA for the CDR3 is TGTGCCAGCAGTCGAGGGGTGGGAGGAAAACTGTTTTTT.